This T cell receptor (beta chain) was observed in a study of response to subunit inactivated influenza vaccine. General study results and limits: Authors suggested that a seasonal influenza vaccination recruits few new T cells each time.

The V end lost 4 bases, the J end lost 7 bases, and 15 bases lay between the germline ends. The CDR3 is 15 residues long. Germline values: CDR1 SGHRS, CDR2 YFSETQ. Turning to this clonotype: Antigen specificity is unknown.

In TCRdb, the RT-PCR reads were re-called with MiXCR into one record per CDR3 protein. Counted here are approximately 700,000 distinct CDR3 sequences, around 13% occurring once; the ten biggest clones make up roughly 6.4%. The sample here was PBMCs from blood, taken roughly 2 weeks before vaccination. This receptor was identified in a man over 45 who received an inactivated influenza vaccine. The V call is TRBV5-1, the J call TRBJ1-6; perhaps TRBD1 as D (6 bases). The CDR3 region has the DNA TGCGCCAGCAGCCCCGGCGACAGGACCAATTCACCCCTCCACTTT. It translates to CASSPGDRTNSPLHF.